This TCR beta chain was recovered during a study of OX40 agonist ivuxolimab in advanced cancers. Study overall: An agonistic human IgG2 monoclonal antibody against OX40 (CD134) was given. Patients assigned to dose escalation were diagnosed with hepatocellular carcinoma, melanoma, renal cell or head and neck cancer. General study results and limits: Fewer expanded clones were found on average in CD4+ than in CD8+ T cells.

TCRdb's table, derived via immunoSEQ multiplex PCR, lists solely in-frame clones and lacks some. The sample lists 77,000 or so clones, roughly 85% occurring once. Drawing of blood for sampling happened at baseline, at cycle 4 day 1, and at cycle 7 day 1. In this sample, this clone turned up a few times. Its antigen remains unidentified. Material: CD4+ or CD8+ T cells sorted from blood, obtained in a trial of the OX40 agonist ivuxolimab. This TCR was sampled from an adult with an advanced solid tumor such as melanoma, head and neck, liver or kidney cancer.

The CDR3 DNA follows: TGTGCCTGGAGGGCGGGCGGGGGAAGCACTGAAGCTTTCTTT. Its translation: CAWRAGGGSTEAFF. This chain links TRBV30 with TRBJ1-1; tentative D call: TRBD1 (5 bases). Trimming cost V 3 bases and J 4 bases, with 15 bases left between them. Germline V gene data show CDR1 as GTSNPN and CDR2 as SVGIG (reference sequence). The CDR3 has 14 residues.